Below, 26 T cell receptor beta chains from the same sample are listed, as sequenced in a study of blood T cell repertoires in COVID-19. The data were produced by immunoSEQ multiplex PCR, yet TCRdb's version contains in-frame clones alone and is incomplete. The repertoire holds about 150,000 clones, with 87% as singletons. The sample consisted of PBMCs or T cells enriched from blood (not recorded which). The source is a woman between 35 and 50 years old who had been exposed to COVID-19.

The chain links TRBV5-6 to TRBJ1-2, with 7 bases matching TRBD1. The CDR3 sequence is 14 residues long. J was trimmed by 4 bases and V by 0 bases; bases with no gene match: 3. Per germline, CDR1 SGHDT and CDR2 YYEEEE. The DNA of the CDR3 is TGTGCCAGCAGCTTGGTACAGGGGTTCTATGGCTACACCTTC. Protein product: CASSLVQGFYGYTF.

This clone was found once. The rearrangement joins TRBV3-1 (or the pseudogene TRBV3-2) to TRBJ2-3; a weak D match, TRBD1 (6 bases). The CDR3 covers 14 residues. Germline V lookup: CDR1 LGHDT, CDR2 YNNKEL (reference sequence). V was trimmed by 4 bases and J by 6 bases, leaving 14 bases between them. As DNA, the CDR3 is TGTGCCAGCAGCCCCGAGAAGAGGGGGGATACGCAGTATTTT. Its translation is CASSPEKRGDTQYF.

V is TRBV5-1 and J is TRBJ2-7; 8 nucleotides line up with TRBD2. The CDR3 runs 15 residues. Looked up from germline, CDR1 is SGHRS and CDR2 is YFSETQ. The V gene end was trimmed by 4 bases and the J gene end by 4 bases; junction bases not matched to a gene: 10. The CDR3 loop reads CASSVLTGGAYEQYF. CDR3 coding DNA: TGCGCCAGCAGCGTACTAACGGGGGGGGCGTACGAGCAGTACTTC.

Remarks on this clone: The same CDR3 is also encoded by other DNA sequences in this sample. The chain joins TRBV28 to TRBJ1-6; D is perhaps TRBD1 (6 bases). V was clipped by 1 base and J by 7 bases, with 11 bases between them. Germline loops: CDR1 MDHEN, CDR2 SYDVKM. The CDR3 is 15 amino acids. CDR3 in DNA: TGTGCCAGCAGTTTATTACAGGGTCCAAATTCACCCCTCCACTTT. Amino acid sequence: CASSLLQGPNSPLHF.

This chain connects TRBV4-1 to TRBJ2-7, with TRBD2 matching over 9 bases. The trim removed 0 bases at V and 4 bases at J, leaving 7 bases unmatched. CDR1 is MGHRA, CDR2 YSYEKL, per germline. The CDR3 is 16 residues long. As DNA, the CDR3 is TGCGCCAGCAGCCAAGAGGGGAATAGCGGGGGTTACGAGCAGTACTTC. This sequence encodes CASSQEGNSGGYEQYF.

The rearrangement uses TRBV11-3 and TRBJ2-7; 8 nucleotides line up with TRBD1. This CDR3 region has 14 residues. Germline CDR1 SGHNT, CDR2 YENEEA. V was pared by 5 bases and J by 7 bases, with 10 bases of the junction left unmatched. The CDR3 loop reads CASSADRGVREQYF. CDR3 bases: TGTGCCAGCAGCGCAGACAGGGGAGTAAGGGAGCAGTACTTC.

The rearrangement uses TRBV5-4 and TRBJ1-5; 10 bases align to TRBD1. Germline V gene data show CDR1 as SGHNT and CDR2 as YYREEE (reference sequence). Trimming took 0 bases from V and 6 from J; bases not matched to a gene: 3. The CDR3 covers 15 residues. The CDR3 protein is CASSLGQGAGQPQHF. The CDR3 DNA sequence: TGTGCCAGCAGCTTGGGACAGGGGGCGGGTCAGCCCCAGCATTTT.

The chain joins TRBV11-2 to TRBJ1-2; 7 bases are a match to TRBD1. The CDR3 spans 14 residues. CDR1 and CDR2 (germline): SGHAT, FQNNGV. Losses at the gene ends were 4 bases for V and 4 bases for J; bases not matched to a gene: 6. The CDR3 loop reads CASSSLEGAYGYTF. The CDR3 DNA sequence: TGTGCCAGCAGCTCACTGGAGGGGGCCTATGGCTACACCTTC.

The chain carries TRBV9 and TRBJ1-3; 8 bases fit TRBD1. CDR1 and CDR2 from the germline V gene are SGDLS and YYNGEE. With 3 bases clipped from V and 0 bases from J, the junction kept 5 bases outside the gene matches. This CDR3 has 16 residues. The CDR3 region has the DNA TGTGCCAGCAGCGCAGGGGGCCACTCCTCTGGAAACACCATATATTTT. Translated, it gives CASSAGGHSSGNTIYF.

The chain joins TRBV7-9 to TRBJ1-4; a possible D gene is TRBD1 (5 bases). V lost 5 bases, J lost 12 bases, and 19 bases lay in between. This CDR3 has 14 amino acids. CDR1 is SEHNR, CDR2 FQNEAQ, per germline (reference sequence). The DNA for the CDR3 is TGTGCCAGCAGCCCCCCCAGGGTGGCCTGGGAACTGTTTTTT. It encodes CASSPPRVAWELFF. Full variable domain (remainder filled in from reference TRBV7-9 and TRBJ1-4): DTGVSQNPRHKITKRGQNVTFRCDPISEHNRLYWYRQTLGQGPEFLTYFQNEAQLEKSRLLSDRFSAERPKGSFSTLEIQRTEQGDSAMYLCASSPPRVAWELFFGSGTQLSVL.

CDR3 DNA sequence: TGTGCCAGCAGCAGAAGGAGGGGATCACGTTCACCCCTCCACTTT. This gives the protein CASSRRRGSRSPLHF. The chain joins TRBV5-6 to TRBJ1-6, with D perhaps TRBD1 (5 bases). Deletions cut 4 bases from V and 9 bases from J, with 17 bases between. The CDR3 is made up of 15 amino acids. Germline-derived CDR1 and CDR2 are SGHDT and YYEEEE. The whole variable domain, remainder taken from reference TRBV5-6 and TRBJ1-6, is DAGVTQSPTHLIKTRGQQVTLRCSPKSGHDTVSWYQQALGQGPQFIFQYYEEEERQRGNFPDRFSGHQFPNYSSELNVNALLLGDSALYLCASSRRRGSRSPLHFGNGTRLTVT.

This clone came up a few times. The chain carries TRBV2 and TRBJ1-1; 11 positions agree with TRBD1. Germline-derived CDR1 and CDR2 are SNHLY and FYNNEI. Germline trimming cut 6 bases from V and 3 bases from J; bases unmatched to any gene: 9. The CDR3 totals 16 residues. CDR3 amino acids: CASRTGTGGIYTEAFF. The CDR3 DNA is TGTGCCAGCAGAACCGGGACAGGGGGTATTTACACTGAAGCTTTCTTT.

The chain recombines TRBV20-1 with TRBJ2-1, with 11 bases that match TRBD2. The germline V gene has CDR1 DFQATT and CDR2 SNEGSKA (reference sequence). Trimming removed 3 bases from V and 14 bases from J; junction bases left unmatched: 15. This CDR3 spans 15 amino acids. CDR3 sequence: CSASSASGGSLMEFF. The CDR3 region has the DNA TGCAGTGCTAGTTCGGCTAGCGGGGGGTCACTTATGGAGTTCTTC.

J is TRBJ2-2 and V is TRBV5-1, with D possibly being TRBD2 (5 bases). Germline loops: CDR1 SGHRS, CDR2 YFSETQ. V dropped 0 bases and J dropped 5 bases, with 8 bases sitting between them. CDR3 length: 14 residues. As DNA, the CDR3 is TGCGCCAGCAGCTTGGTAGCGCAGACCGGGGAGCTGTTTTTT. Its protein is CASSLVAQTGELFF.

The chain is built from TRBV19 and TRBJ2-7, with a possible D match to TRBD1 (6 bases). V lost 1 base and J 3 bases, leaving 10 bases between the germline ends. The CDR3 is made up of 14 amino acids. CDR1 LNHDA and CDR2 SQIVND come from the germline V gene (reference sequence). Here the CDR3 DNA reads TGTGCCAGTAGTATAGTTCAGGGGAGCTACGAGCAGTACTTC. This encodes CASSIVQGSYEQYF.

The rearrangement links TRBV2 to TRBJ1-1, with D possibly matching TRBD1 (6 bases). Germline V gene sequence: CDR1 SNHLY, CDR2 FYNNEI. The V gene lost 1 base and the J gene lost 11 bases, with 26 bases spanning the gap. CDR3 length: 17 amino acids. The CDR3 region is CASSEGMGFGGAFDAFF. The CDR3 DNA reads as TGTGCCAGCAGTGAAGGAATGGGGTTCGGGGGGGCTTTTGATGCTTTCTTT.

This clone appeared once. Here the CDR3 DNA reads TGCAGCGTTGAATTAGCTGGCTCAACTCCGCAGTTCTTC. Translating gives CSVELAGSTPQFF. This chain connects TRBV29-1 to TRBJ2-1; D is ambiguous. Germline CDR1 is SQVTM and CDR2 is ANQGSEA. The V end lost 2 bases, the J end lost 12 bases, and 17 bases lay between the germline ends. The CDR3 has 13 residues.

The V and J genes are TRBV5-1 and TRBJ2-3, with TRBD1 as a possible D gene (5 bases). CDR1 is SGHRS, CDR2 YFSETQ, per germline. This CDR3 is built from 17 residues. V lost 7 bases to trimming and J lost 0 bases, with 21 bases between them. Written as DNA, the CDR3 is TGCGCCAGCGCCCGCTCTGGGGCTGCGACTAGCACAGATACGCAGTATTTT. This sequence encodes CASARSGAATSTDTQYF.

The chain carries TRBV12-3 or TRBV12-4 and TRBJ2-7; 8 bases match TRBD1. This CDR3 region has 12 residues. V shed 8 bases, J shed 2 bases, and the junction held 2 bases outside the gene matches. The CDR3 bases are TGTGCCAGCTCAGGGGGCACCTACGAGCAGTACTTC. Its protein is CASSGGTYEQYF.

The genes are TRBV2 and TRBJ1-3; D may be TRBD1 (5 bases). Trimming took off 0 bases at V and 2 bases at J, with 20 bases between the two ends. The germline V gene has CDR1 SNHLY and CDR2 FYNNEI. This CDR3 is 19 amino acids long. The CDR3 DNA is TGTGCCAGCAGTGAAGCTGCGGGACCGGGCCGTTCGGCTGGAAACACCATATATTTT. Protein sequence: CASSEAAGPGRSAGNTIYF.

The V call is TRBV10-3, the J call TRBJ2-2, with 12 bases fitting TRBD2. The CDR3 sequence is 17 residues long. With 3 bases clipped from V and 4 bases from J, the junction kept 6 bases outside the gene matches. Germline CDR1 reads ENHRY; CDR2 reads SYGVKD. CDR3 region: CAISDPSGRAGTGELFF. As DNA, the CDR3 is TGTGCCATCAGTGACCCTAGCGGGAGGGCCGGCACCGGGGAGCTGTTTTTT.

The chain is built from TRBV19 and TRBJ1-4; maybe TRBD1 (5 bases). Trimming removed 4 bases at V and 7 bases at J, with 16 bases between. Germline-derived CDR1 and CDR2 are LNHDA and SQIVND (reference sequence). The CDR3 is 15 residues long. The CDR3: CASSTQDTGTEKLFF. In nucleotides, the CDR3 is TGTGCCAGTAGTACACAGGACACTGGAACTGAAAAACTGTTTTTT.

The chain joins TRBV28 to TRBJ1-1, with a tentative D call TRBD1 (6 bases). Germline V CDR1 and CDR2: MDHEN, SYDVKM. Trimming took off 3 bases at V and 11 bases at J, with 22 bases between the two ends. The CDR3 covers 15 residues. The CDR3 is CASSFPSRPGHEAFF. CDR3 coding DNA: TGTGCCAGCAGTTTCCCTTCCAGACCGGGACATGAGGCTTTCTTT.

The chain joins TRBV28 to TRBJ2-3; D ambiguous. The CDR3 sequence is 12 residues long. The V gene's germline CDR1 is MDHEN and CDR2 SYDVKM. V lost 5 bases to trimming and J lost 2 bases, with 5 bases between them. As DNA, the CDR3 is TGTGCCAGCAGTCCTCCCACAGATACGCAGTATTTT. Protein product: CASSPPTDTQYF.

The chain employs TRBV2 and TRBJ2-7, with 9 bases matching TRBD1. The CDR3 length is 16 residues. In germline, CDR1 is SNHLY, CDR2 FYNNEI. The junction had 13 bases not matched to a gene; V was cut back by 8 bases and J by 2 bases. CDR3 residues: CASRPGPGQGAYEQYF. In DNA form, the CDR3 reads TGTGCCAGCCGACCCGGGCCGGGACAGGGTGCCTACGAGCAGTACTTC.

This chain links TRBV6-6 with TRBJ1-1; the match to TRBD1 covers 7 bases. V was clipped by 5 bases and J by 1 base; unmatched bases: 7. The CDR3 runs 15 residues. Germline lookup yields CDR1 MNHNY and CDR2 SVGAGI (reference sequence). The CDR3 reads CASSTQGVGNTEAFF. The CDR3 DNA follows: TGTGCCAGCAGTACCCAGGGGGTCGGGAACACTGAAGCTTTCTTT.